This T cell receptor (beta chain) comes out of a study of siplizumab effects on memory and regulatory T cells. Some 10^5 TCR templates were assayed per sample. Profiled with immunoSEQ multiplex PCR; TCRdb holds only in-frame clones, not every one. Of 90,000 to 140,000 clones listed, about 93% are singletons. In germline, CDR1 is SGHRS, CDR2 YFSETQ. The CDR3 contains 18 residues. Trimming cost V 4 bases and J 2 bases; bases outside gene matches: 9. J is TRBJ2-1 and V is TRBV5-1, with 13 bases fitting TRBD2. The sequenced sample was CD4+ T cells sorted from blood. This receptor was obtained from a human donor in good health. Here the CDR3 DNA reads TGCGCCAGCAGCGAGAGACTAGCGGGGGGATCAACCTACAATGAGCAGTTCTTC. This sequence encodes CASSERLAGGSTYNEQFF.